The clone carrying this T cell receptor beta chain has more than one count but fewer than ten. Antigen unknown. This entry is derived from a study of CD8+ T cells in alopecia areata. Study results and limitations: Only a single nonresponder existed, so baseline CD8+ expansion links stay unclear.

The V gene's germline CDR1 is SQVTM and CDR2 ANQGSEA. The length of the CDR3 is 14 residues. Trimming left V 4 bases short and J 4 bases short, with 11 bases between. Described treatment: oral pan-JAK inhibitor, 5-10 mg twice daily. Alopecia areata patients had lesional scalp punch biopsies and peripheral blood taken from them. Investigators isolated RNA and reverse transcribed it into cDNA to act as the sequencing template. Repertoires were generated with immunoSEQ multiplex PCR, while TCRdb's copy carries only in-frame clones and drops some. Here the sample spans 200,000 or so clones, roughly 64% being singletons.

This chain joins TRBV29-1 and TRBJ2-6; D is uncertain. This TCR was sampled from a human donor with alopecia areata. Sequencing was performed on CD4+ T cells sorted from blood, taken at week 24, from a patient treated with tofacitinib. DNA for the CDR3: TGCAGCGTTGCAATCGGAGCCGGGGCCAACGTCCTGACTTTC. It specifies CSVAIGAGANVLTF.